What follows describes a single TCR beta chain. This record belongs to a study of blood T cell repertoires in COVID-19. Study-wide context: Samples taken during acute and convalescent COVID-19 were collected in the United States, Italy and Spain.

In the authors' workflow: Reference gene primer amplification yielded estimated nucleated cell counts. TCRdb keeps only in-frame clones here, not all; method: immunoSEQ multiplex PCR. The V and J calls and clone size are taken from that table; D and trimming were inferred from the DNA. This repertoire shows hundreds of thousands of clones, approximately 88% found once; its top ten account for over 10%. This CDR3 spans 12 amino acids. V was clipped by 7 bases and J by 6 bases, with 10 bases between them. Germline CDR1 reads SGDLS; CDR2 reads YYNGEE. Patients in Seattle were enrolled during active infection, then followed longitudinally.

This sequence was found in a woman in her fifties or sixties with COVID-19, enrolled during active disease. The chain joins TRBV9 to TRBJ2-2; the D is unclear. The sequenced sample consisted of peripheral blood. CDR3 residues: CASGAIPGELFF. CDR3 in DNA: TGTGCCAGCGGAGCTATCCCCGGGGAGCTGTTTTTT.